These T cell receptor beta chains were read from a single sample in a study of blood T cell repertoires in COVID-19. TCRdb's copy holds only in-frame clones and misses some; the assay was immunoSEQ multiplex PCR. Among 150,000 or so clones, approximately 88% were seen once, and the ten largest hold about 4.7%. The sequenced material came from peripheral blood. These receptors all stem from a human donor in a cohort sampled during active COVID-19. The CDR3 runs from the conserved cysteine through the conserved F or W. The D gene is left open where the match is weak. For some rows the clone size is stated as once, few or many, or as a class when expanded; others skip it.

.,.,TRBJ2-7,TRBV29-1,CSVERDHRGKTYEQYF,TGCAGCGTTGAACGGGACCATCGGGGGAAAACCTACGAGCAGTACTTC
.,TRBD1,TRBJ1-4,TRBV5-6,CASSVQGAWEKLFF,TGTGCCAGCAGCGTACAGGGGGCTTGGGAAAAACTGTTTTTT
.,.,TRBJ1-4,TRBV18,CASSGRDATNEKLFF,TGTGCCAGCTCCGGACGGGATGCAACTAATGAAAAACTGTTTTTT
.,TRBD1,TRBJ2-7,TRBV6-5,CASSLGTGGYEQYF,TGTGCCAGCAGTTTGGGGACAGGGGGCTACGAGCAGTACTTC
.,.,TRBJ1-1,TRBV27,CASSLGTEAFF,TGTGCCAGCAGTTTAGGGACAGAAGCTTTCTTT
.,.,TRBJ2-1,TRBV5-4,CASSPGDYNEQFF,TGTGCCAGCAGCCCAGGCGATTACAATGAGCAGTTCTTC
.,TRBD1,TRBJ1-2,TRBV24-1,CATSESTGVPYGYTF,TGTGCCACCAGTGAGTCAACAGGGGTTCCCTATGGCTACACCTTC
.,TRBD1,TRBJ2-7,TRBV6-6,CASKAGQVTYEQYF,TGTGCCAGCAAGGCGGGACAGGTGACCTACGAGCAGTACTTC
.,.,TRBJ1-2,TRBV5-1,CASSQDSNYGYTF,TGCGCCAGCAGCCAGGACAGCAACTATGGCTACACCTTC
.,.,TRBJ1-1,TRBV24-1,CATRRGANTEAFF,TGTGCCACACGGCGGGGGGCCAACACTGAAGCTTTCTTT
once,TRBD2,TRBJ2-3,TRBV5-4,CASSLESGGPTGTQYF,TGTGCCAGCAGCTTGGAGAGCGGGGGGCCCACTGGCACGCAGTATTTT
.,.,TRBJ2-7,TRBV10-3,CAISEGGSSYEQYF,TGTGCCATCAGTGAGGGGGGGAGCTCCTACGAGCAGTACTTC
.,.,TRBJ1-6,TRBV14,CASSQVWRGSPLHF,TGTGCCAGCAGCCAAGTTTGGAGAGGTTCACCCCTCCACTTT
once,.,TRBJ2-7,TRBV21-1,CANPRGASGTDESSYEQYF,TGTGCCAACCCGAGGGGGGCTAGCGGTACCGATGAAAGCTCCTACGAGCAGTACTTC
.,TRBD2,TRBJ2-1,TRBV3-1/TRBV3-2,CASSQDGREGQFF,TGTGCCAGCAGCCAAGATGGACGGGAGGGACAGTTCTTC
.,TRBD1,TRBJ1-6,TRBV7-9,CASSRQGPNSPLHF,TGTGCCAGCAGCCGACAGGGACCCAATTCACCCCTCCACTTT
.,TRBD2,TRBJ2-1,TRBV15,CATSSERKVTSGRYNEQFF,TGTGCCACCAGCTCTGAGAGAAAGGTTACTAGCGGGAGGTACAATGAGCAGTTCTTC
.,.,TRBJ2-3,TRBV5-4,CASRGDTSDTQYF,TGTGCCAGCAGAGGGGACACGTCGGATACGCAGTATTTT
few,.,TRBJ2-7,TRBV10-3,CAISATYEQYF,TGTGCCATCAGTGCCACCTACGAGCAGTACTTC
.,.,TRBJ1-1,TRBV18,CASSPQNTGFTEAFF,TGTGCCAGCTCACCCCAAAACACAGGGTTCACTGAAGCTTTCTTT
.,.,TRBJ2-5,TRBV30,CAWSGASQETQYF,TGTGCCTGGAGTGGCGCTAGCCAAGAGACCCAGTACTTC
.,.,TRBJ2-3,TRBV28,CASCSGGGTQYF,TGTGCCAGCTGCTCTGGGGGCGGTACGCAGTATTTT
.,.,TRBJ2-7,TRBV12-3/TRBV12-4,CASSTVPYEQYF,TGTGCCAGCAGCACAGTGCCTTACGAGCAGTACTTC
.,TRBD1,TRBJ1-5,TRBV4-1,CASSQDDRVGGQNQPQHF,TGCGCCAGCAGCCAAGATGACAGGGTGGGGGGACAAAATCAGCCCCAGCATTTT
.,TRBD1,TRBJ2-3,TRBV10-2,CASSETGSYTQYF,TGCGCCAGCAGCGAGACAGGGAGCTATACGCAGTATTTT
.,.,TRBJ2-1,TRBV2,CASTRDLNNEQFF,TGTGCCAGCACCCGGGACTTGAACAATGAGCAGTTCTTC
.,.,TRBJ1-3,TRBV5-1,CASSLDQGGGNTIYF,TGCGCCAGCAGCTTGGATCAAGGGGGAGGAAACACCATATATTTT
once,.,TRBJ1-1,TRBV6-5,CASRVRGRENTEAFF,TGTGCCAGCAGGGTTAGGGGGAGGGAGAACACTGAAGCTTTCTTT
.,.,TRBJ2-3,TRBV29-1,CSVVPGWGTDTQYF,TGCAGCGTTGTTCCGGGATGGGGCACAGATACGCAGTATTTT
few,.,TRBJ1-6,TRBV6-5,CASRRRYNSPLHF,TGTGCCAGCAGGCGCCGTTATAATTCACCCCTCCACTTT
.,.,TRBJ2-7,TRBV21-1,CASSKKDRENYEQYF,TGTGCCAGCAGCAAGAAGGACAGGGAAAACTACGAGCAGTACTTC
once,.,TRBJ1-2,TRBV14,CASSQDGRGYGYTF,TGTGCCAGCAGCCAAGATGGTAGGGGGTATGGCTACACCTTC
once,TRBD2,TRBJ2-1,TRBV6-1,CASSEWAGGFTYSYNEQFF,TGTGCCAGCAGTGAATGGGCGGGGGGCTTTACATACTCCTACAATGAGCAGTTCTTC
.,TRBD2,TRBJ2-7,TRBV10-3,CAISETRTSGGAYEQYF,TGTGCCATCAGTGAAACCAGGACTAGCGGGGGGGCCTACGAGCAGTACTTC
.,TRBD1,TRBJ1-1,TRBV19,CASKIQGVTEAFF,TGTGCCAGTAAAATACAGGGGGTAACTGAAGCTTTCTTT
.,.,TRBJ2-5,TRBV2,CASNEQEYQETQYF,TGTGCCAGCAACGAACAGGAGTACCAAGAGACCCAGTACTTC
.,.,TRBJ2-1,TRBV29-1,CSVEFSVSSYNEQFF,TGCAGCGTTGAATTCAGCGTGAGCTCCTACAATGAGCAGTTCTTC
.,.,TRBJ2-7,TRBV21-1,CASSNSNGTSGKRGSYEQYF,TGTGCCAGCAGCAATAGTAACGGGACTAGCGGAAAGCGGGGCTCCTACGAGCAGTACTTC